This T cell receptor (beta chain) derives from a study of blood T cell repertoires in COVID-19. Study-wide context: PBMCs, B-cell-depleted T cells, or T cells were the source of the cDNA or gDNA that made up the material.

V was clipped by 2 bases and J by 0 bases; unmatched bases: 2. The CDR3 contains 15 residues. Germline V gene lookup returns CDR1 MNHEY and CDR2 SVGEGT. In the authors' workflow: Amplification from reference gene primers served as the basis for estimated nucleated cell counts. Only in-frame clones appear in the TCRdb table, and some are missing; sequencing was by immunoSEQ multiplex PCR. The V and J calls and clone size were taken over from that table, and D and trimming were inferred from the DNA. Of 100,000 or so clones listed, 82% are singletons. The sequence derives from a man older than 75 with acute or convalescent COVID-19. The sample comprised peripheral blood. The chain couples TRBV6-2 or TRBV6-3 to TRBJ1-1; 8 nucleotides agree with TRBD1. The CDR3 bases are TGTGCCAGCAGTTACGGGGACAGGATGAACACTGAAGCTTTCTTT. It translates to CASSYGDRMNTEAFF.